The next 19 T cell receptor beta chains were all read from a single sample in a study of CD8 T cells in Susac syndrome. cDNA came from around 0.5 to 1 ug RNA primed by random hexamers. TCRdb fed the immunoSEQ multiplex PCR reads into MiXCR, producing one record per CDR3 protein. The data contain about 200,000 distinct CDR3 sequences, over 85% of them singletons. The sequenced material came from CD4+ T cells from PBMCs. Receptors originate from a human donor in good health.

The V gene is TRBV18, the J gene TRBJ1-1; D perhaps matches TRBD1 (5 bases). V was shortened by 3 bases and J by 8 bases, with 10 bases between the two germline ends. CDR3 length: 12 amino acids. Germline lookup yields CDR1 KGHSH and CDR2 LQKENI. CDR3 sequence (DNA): TGTGCCAGCTCACCCAGCGACAGAGAAGCTTTCTTT. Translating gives CASSPSDREAFF.

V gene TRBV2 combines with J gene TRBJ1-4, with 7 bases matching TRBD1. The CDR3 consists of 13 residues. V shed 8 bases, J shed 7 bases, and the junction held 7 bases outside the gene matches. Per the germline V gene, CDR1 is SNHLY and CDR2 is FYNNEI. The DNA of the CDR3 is TGTGCCAGCTGCCGGGACAGAAGTGAAAAACTGTTTTTT. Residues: CASCRDRSEKLFF.

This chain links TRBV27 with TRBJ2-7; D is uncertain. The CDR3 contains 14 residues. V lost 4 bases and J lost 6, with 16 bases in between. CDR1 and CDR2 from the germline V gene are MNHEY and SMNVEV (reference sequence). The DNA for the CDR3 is TGTGCCAGCAGTTCCCAGGCGTCGCGGAGCGAGCAGTACGTC. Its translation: CASSSQASRSEQYV.

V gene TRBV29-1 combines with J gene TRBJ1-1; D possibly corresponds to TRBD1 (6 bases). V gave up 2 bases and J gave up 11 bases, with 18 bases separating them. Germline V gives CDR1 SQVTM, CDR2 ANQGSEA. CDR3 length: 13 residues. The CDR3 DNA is TGCAGCGTTGAACTGTCAGGGGCCCCGGTCGCTTTCTTT. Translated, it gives CSVELSGAPVAFF.

CDR3 amino acids: CASSQDEYSPLHF. The CDR3 DNA reads as TGTGCCAGCAGCCAAGATGAATATTCACCCCTCCACTTT. This chain links TRBV3-1 with TRBJ1-6; unclear D gene. Trimming cost V 0 bases and J 8 bases, with 5 bases left between them. Germline assignment: CDR1 LGHDT and CDR2 YNNKEL (reference sequence). There are 13 residues in the CDR3.

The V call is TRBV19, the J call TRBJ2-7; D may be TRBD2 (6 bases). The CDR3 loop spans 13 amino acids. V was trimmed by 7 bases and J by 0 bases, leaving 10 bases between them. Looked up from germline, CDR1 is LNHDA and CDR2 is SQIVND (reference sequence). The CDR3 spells CASNAGSSYEQYV. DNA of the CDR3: TGTGCCAGTAACGCGGGAAGCTCCTACGAGCAGTACGTC.

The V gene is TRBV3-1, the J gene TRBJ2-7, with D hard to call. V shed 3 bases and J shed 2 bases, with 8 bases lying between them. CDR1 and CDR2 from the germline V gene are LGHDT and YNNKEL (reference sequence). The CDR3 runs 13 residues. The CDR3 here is CASSHPRPYEQYV. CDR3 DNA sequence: TGTGCCAGCAGCCACCCCCGTCCCTACGAGCAGTACGTC.

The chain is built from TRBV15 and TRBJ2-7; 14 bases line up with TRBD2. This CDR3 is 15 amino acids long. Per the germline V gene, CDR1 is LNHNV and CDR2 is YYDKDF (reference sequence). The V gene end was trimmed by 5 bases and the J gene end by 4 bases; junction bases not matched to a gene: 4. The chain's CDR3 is CATSSGLAGAYEQYV. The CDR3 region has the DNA TGTGCCACCAGCTCGGGACTAGCGGGAGCGTACGAGCAGTACGTC.

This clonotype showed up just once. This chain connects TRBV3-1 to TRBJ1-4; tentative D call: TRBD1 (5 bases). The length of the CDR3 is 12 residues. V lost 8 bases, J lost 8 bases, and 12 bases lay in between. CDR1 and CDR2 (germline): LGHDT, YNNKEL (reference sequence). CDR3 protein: CASEGKDEKLFF. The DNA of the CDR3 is TGTGCCAGCGAGGGGAAGGACGAAAAACTGTTTTTT. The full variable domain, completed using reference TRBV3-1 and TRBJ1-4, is DTAVSQTPKYLVTQMGNDKSIKCEQNLGHDTMYWYKQDSKKFLKIMFSYNNKELIINETVPNRFSPKSPDKAHLNLHINSLELGDSAVYFCASEGKDEKLFFGSGTQLSVL.

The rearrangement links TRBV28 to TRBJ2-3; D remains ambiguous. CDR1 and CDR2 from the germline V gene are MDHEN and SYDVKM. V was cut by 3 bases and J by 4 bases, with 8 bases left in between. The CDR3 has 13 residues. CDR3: CASSLVSPDTQYF. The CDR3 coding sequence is TGTGCCAGCAGTTTGGTCTCACCAGATACGCAGTATTTT. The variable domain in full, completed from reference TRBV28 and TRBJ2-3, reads DVKVTQSSRYLVKRTGEKVFLECVQDMDHENMFWYRQDPGLGLRLIYFSYDVKMKEKGDIPEGYSVSREKKERFSLILESASTNQTSMYLCASSLVSPDTQYFGPGTRLTVL.

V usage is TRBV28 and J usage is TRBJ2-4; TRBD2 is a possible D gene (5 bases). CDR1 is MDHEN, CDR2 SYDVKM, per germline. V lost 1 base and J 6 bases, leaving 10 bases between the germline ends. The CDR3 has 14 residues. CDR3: CASSLSGVTNIQYF. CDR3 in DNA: TGTGCCAGCAGTTTATCCGGGGTCACAAACATTCAGTACTTC.

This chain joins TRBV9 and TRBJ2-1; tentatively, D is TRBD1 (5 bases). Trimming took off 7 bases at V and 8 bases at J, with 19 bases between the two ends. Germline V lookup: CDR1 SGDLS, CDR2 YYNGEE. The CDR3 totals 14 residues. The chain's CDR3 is CASSRANLNDEQFF. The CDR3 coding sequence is TGTGCCAGCTCCAGGGCTAACCTGAACGATGAGCAGTTCTTC.

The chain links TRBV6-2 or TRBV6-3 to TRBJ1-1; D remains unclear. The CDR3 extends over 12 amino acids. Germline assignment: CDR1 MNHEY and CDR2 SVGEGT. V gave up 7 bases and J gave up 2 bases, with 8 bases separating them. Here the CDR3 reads CASTRGNTEAFF. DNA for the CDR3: TGTGCCAGCACCCGAGGAAACACTGAAGCTTTCTTT.

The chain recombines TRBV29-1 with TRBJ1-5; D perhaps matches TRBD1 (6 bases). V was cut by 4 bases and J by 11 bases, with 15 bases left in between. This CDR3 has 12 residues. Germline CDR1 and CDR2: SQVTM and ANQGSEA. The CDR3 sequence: CSVGQEKGAQHF. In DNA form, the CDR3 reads TGCAGCGTTGGTCAGGAGAAGGGGGCCCAGCATTTT. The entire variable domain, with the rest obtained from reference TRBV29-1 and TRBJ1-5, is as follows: SAVISQKPSRDICQRGTSLTIQCQVDSQVTMMFWYRQQPGQSLTLIATANQGSEATYESGFVIDKFPISRPNLTFSTLTVSNMSPEDSSIYLCSVGQEKGAQHFGDGTRLSIL.

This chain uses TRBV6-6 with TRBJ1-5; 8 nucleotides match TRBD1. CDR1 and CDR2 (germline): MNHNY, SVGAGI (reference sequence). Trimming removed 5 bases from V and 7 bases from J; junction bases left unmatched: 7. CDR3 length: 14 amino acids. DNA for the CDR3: TGTGCCAGCAGTCAGGACAGGGAGAGCCAGCCCCAGCATTTT. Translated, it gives CASSQDRESQPQHF.

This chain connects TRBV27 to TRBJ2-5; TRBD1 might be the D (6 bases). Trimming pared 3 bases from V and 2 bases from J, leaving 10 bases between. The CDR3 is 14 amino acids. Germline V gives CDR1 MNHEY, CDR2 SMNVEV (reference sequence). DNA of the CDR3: TGTGCCAGCAGTTTTTGGGGGCAGCAAGAGACCCAGTACTTC. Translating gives CASSFWGQQETQYF.

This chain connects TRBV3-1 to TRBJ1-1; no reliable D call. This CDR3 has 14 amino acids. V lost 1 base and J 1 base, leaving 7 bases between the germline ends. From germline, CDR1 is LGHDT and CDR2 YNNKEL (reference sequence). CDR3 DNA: TGTGCCAGCAGCCAAGGGCTACAGAACACTGAAGCTTTCTTT. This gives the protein CASSQGLQNTEAFF.

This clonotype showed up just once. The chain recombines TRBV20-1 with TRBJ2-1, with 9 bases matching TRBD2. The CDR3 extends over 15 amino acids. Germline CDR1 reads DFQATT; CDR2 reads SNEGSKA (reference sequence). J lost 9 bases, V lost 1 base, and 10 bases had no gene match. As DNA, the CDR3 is TGCAGTGCTAGAGTGGGAAACCGACTAGCGGCTGAGCAGTTCTTC. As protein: CSARVGNRLAAEQFF.

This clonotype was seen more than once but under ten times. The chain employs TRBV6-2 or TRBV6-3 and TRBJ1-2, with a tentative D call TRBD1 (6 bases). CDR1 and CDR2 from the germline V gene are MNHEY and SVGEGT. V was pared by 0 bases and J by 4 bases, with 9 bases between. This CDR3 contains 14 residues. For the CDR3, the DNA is TGTGCCAGCAGTTACTCGGGGGGCGGCTATGGCTACACCTTC. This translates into CASSYSGGGYGYTF.